Each of the 8 T cell receptor beta chains below was sequenced from the same sample in a study of beta chain features in type 1 diabetes. Reverse transcribing all isolated RNA meant expressed TCRB transcripts were sequenced. TCRdb's table, derived via immunoSEQ multiplex PCR, lists solely in-frame clones and lacks some. This table holds 120,000 to 150,000 clones, 9% to 10% found once. The sequenced material came from central memory CD4+ T cells from blood. The receptors come from a woman between 35 and 50 years old in good health.

This clone was seen more than once but under ten times. V usage is TRBV28 and J usage is TRBJ2-7, with TRBD2 as a possible D gene (5 bases). The germline CDR1 and CDR2 sequences are MDHEN and SYDVKM. The ends were cut back, 1 base at V and 0 bases at J, with 10 bases in the middle. The CDR3 is made up of 15 amino acids. CDR3 DNA sequence: TGTGCCAGCAGTTTATCGGCAGGAGGCTCCTACGAGCAGTACTTC. Encoded protein: CASSLSAGGSYEQYF. Supplemented by reference TRBV28 and TRBJ2-7, the full variable domain reads DVKVTQSSRYLVKRTGEKVFLECVQDMDHENMFWYRQDPGLGLRLIYFSYDVKMKEKGDIPEGYSVSREKKERFSLILESASTNQTSMYLCASSLSAGGSYEQYFGPGTRLTVT.

This clone was observed a few times. V and J are TRBV7-2 and TRBJ2-7; maybe TRBD1 (5 bases). The V gene's germline CDR1 is SGHTA and CDR2 FQGNSA. Trimming removed 1 base from V and 2 bases from J, with 12 bases in between. The CDR3 is 15 residues long. CDR3 sequence (DNA): TGTGCCAGCAGCTTAGGCTACCCAGGGCCCTACGAGCAGTACTTC. It specifies CASSLGYPGPYEQYF.

V usage is TRBV15 and J usage is TRBJ2-5; D may be TRBD2 (7 bases). From germline, CDR1 is LNHNV and CDR2 YYDKDF (reference sequence). The V end was cut by 1 base, the J end by 3 bases, with 15 bases between. The CDR3 covers 16 residues. The CDR3 DNA is TGTGCCACCAGCAGAGGGCTAGGGGGGGGCGAAGAGACCCAGTACTTC. Protein: CATSRGLGGGEETQYF.

Only a few counts were recorded for this clone. The chain carries TRBV15 and TRBJ2-5; D ambiguous. This CDR3 has 12 amino acids. Looked up from germline, CDR1 is LNHNV and CDR2 is YYDKDF (reference sequence). The germline V and J ends were trimmed by 8 bases and 9 bases, with 16 bases remaining between them. The CDR3 nucleotides read TGTGCCACCGGTTCGCCGAGTGCGGCCCAGTACTTC. This translates into CATGSPSAAQYF.

This clone was seen only a few times. J is TRBJ1-6 and V is TRBV25-1; a possible D gene is TRBD1 (6 bases). There are 14 residues in the CDR3. Trimming pared 5 bases from V and 6 bases from J, leaving 11 bases between. The V gene's germline CDR1 is MGHDK and CDR2 SYGVNS. As DNA, the CDR3 is TGTGCCAGCAGTCCGGACAGTCTTAATTCACCCCTCCACTTT. Residues: CASSPDSLNSPLHF.

The chain couples TRBV7-8 to TRBJ2-1; TRBD2 matches 8 bases. The CDR3 consists of 16 residues. The germline gives CDR1 SGHVS, CDR2 FQNEAQ. The J segment lost 5 bases and the V segment lost 5 bases, leaving 11 bases of the junction unmatched. CDR3 amino acids: CASSGWASGPNNEQFF. The CDR3 region has the DNA TGTGCCAGCAGCGGCTGGGCTAGCGGGCCTAACAATGAGCAGTTCTTC. Full variable domain (outside the CDR3, taken from reference TRBV7-8 and TRBJ2-1): GAGVSQSPRYKVAKRGQDVALRCDPISGHVSLFWYQQALGQGPEFLTYFQNEAQLDKSGLPSDRFFAERPEGSVSTLKIQRTQQEDSAVYLCASSGWASGPNNEQFFGPGTRLTVL.

The chain uses TRBV7-6 and TRBJ2-3; weak D call: TRBD2 (6 bases). The ends were cut back, 5 bases at V and 0 bases at J, with 15 bases in the middle. Germline CDR1 is SGHVS and CDR2 is FNYEAQ. CDR3 length equals 16 residues. Here the CDR3 DNA reads TGTGCCAGCAGCCTTCTAGCGCCTTCTAGCACAGATACGCAGTATTTT. It yields the protein CASSLLAPSSTDTQYF.

This clone has a count of ten or more. This rearrangement joins TRBV19 to TRBJ1-2; a weak D match, TRBD1 (5 bases). Deletions cut 7 bases from V and 6 bases from J, with 9 bases between. The CDR3 covers 11 residues. Germline CDR1 LNHDA, CDR2 SQIVND (reference sequence). Here the CDR3 reads CASNPGNGYTF. The CDR3 nucleotides are TGTGCCAGTAATCCAGGGAATGGCTACACCTTC.